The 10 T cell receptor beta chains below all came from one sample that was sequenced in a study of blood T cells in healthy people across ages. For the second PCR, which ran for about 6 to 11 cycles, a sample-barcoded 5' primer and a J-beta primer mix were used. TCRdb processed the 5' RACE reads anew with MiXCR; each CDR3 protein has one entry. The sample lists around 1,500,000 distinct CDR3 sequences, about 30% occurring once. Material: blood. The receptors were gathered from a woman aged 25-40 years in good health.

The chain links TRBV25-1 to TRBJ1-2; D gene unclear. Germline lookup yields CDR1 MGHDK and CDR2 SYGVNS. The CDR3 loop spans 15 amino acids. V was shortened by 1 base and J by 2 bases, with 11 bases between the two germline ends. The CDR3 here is CASSESVEGNYGYTF. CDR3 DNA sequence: TGTGCCAGCAGTGAATCGGTCGAGGGAAACTATGGCTACACCTTC.

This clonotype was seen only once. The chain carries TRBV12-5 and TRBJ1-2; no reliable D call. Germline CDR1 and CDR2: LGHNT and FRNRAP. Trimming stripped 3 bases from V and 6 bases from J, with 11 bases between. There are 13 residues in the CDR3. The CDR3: CASGFAGVHGYTF. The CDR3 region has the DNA TGTGCTAGTGGTTTTGCTGGAGTCCATGGCTACACCTTC.

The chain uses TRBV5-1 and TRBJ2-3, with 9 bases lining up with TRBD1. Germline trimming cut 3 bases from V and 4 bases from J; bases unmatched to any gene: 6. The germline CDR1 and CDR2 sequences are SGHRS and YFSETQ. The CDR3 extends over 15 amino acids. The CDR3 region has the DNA TGCGCCAGCAGCTCGGGACAGGGTATCGCAGATACGCAGTATTTT. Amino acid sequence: CASSSGQGIADTQYF.

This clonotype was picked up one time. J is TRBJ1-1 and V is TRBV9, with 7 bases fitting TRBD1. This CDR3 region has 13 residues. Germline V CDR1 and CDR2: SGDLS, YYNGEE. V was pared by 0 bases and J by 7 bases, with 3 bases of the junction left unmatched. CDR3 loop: CASSVGGGSEAFF. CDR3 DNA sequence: TGTGCCAGCAGCGTAGGAGGGGGCAGTGAAGCTTTCTTT.

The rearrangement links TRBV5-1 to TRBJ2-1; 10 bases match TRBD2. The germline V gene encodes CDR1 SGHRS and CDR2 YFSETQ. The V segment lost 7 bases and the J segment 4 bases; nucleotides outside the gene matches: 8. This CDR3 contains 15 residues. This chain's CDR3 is CASRTASGGYNEQFF. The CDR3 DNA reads TGCGCCAGCCGCACCGCTAGCGGGGGATACAATGAGCAGTTCTTC.

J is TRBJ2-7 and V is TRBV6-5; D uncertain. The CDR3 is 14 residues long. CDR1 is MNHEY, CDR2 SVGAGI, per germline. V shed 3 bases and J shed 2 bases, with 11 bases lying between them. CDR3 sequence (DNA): TGTGCCAGCAGTTATGCTACGGGCCCCTACGAGCAGTACTTC. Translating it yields CASSYATGPYEQYF.

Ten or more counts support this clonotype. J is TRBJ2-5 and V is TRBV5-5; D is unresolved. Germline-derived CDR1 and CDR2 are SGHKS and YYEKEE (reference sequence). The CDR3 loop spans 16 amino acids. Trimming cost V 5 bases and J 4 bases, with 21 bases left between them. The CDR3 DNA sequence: TGTGCCAGCAGTCGGATGACTTCGGGTTCGGCAGAGACCCAGTACTTC. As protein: CASSRMTSGSAETQYF.

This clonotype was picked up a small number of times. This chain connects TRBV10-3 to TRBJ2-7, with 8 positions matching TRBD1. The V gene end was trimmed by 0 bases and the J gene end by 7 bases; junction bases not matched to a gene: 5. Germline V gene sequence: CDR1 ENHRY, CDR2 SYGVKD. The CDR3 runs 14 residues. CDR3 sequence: CAISESQGAEEQYF. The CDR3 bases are TGTGCCATCAGTGAGTCCCAGGGGGCCGAAGAGCAGTACTTC.

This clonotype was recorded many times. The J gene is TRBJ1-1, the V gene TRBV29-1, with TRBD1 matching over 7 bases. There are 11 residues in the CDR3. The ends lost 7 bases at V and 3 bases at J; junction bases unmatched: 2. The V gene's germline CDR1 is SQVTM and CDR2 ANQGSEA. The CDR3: CSAQGDTEAFF. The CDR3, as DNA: TGCAGCGCTCAGGGGGACACTGAAGCTTTCTTT.

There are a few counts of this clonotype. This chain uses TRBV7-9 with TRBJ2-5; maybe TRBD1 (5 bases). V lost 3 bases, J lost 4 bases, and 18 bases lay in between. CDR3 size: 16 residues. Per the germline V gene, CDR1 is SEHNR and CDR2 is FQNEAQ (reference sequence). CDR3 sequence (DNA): TGTGCCAGCAGCTTTCGCACTCCGGAAGGGGCAGAGACCCAGTACTTC. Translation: CASSFRTPEGAETQYF.